This T cell receptor beta chain was recovered during a study of blood T cells in healthy people across ages. Overall study findings and caveats: Greater diversity and more naive CD4+ cells were seen in long-lived donors than in aged donors.

V was clipped by 7 bases and J by 6 bases, with 21 bases between them. CDR1 and CDR2 from the germline V gene are MNHEY and SVGAGI. CDR3 length: 16 amino acids. As to this clonotype: Its specificity is unknown.

Using a J-beta primer mix together with a sample-barcoded 5' primer, a second PCR was run for roughly 6 to 11 cycles. All cDNA molecules were each tagged by a template-switch adaptor with 12 random nucleotides. TCRdb re-derived calls from the 5' RACE reads in MiXCR, one entry per CDR3 protein. The sample lists fewer than 950,000 distinct CDR3 sequences; about 37% were seen once. The chain is built from TRBV6-5 and TRBJ2-2; possible D gene TRBD1, 7 bases. This clonotype originated in a man aged 18 to 30 in good health. The source material was blood. As DNA, the CDR3 is TGTGCCAGCAACCTCGCGGGGAGGCAGGGGGCCGGGGAGCTGTTTTTT. This encodes CASNLAGRQGAGELFF.